The 29 T cell receptor beta chains listed next were all sequenced from one sample in a study of blood T cell repertoires in COVID-19 (dated by TCRdb to 2018 to 2020). Libraries were constructed by the immunoSEQ multiplex PCR assay. Imported from immuneACCESS, the table was reduced by TCRdb to in-frame sequences with V and J called. These copies leave out some clones; in studies compared against another copy, an unresolved V gene accounts for under half, and the cause of the remainder is not known. The sample yields over 70,000 clones; nearly 80% were counted once. Together, the top ten hold 6.3% of the sample. The sequenced sample was peripheral blood. The receptors derive from a man aged 65-85 years with COVID-19, enrolled during active disease.

This sequence joins TRBV27 and TRBJ2-1, with 10 bases aligning to TRBD1. Germline V CDR1 and CDR2: MNHEY, SMNVEV (reference sequence). This CDR3 has 20 residues. V shed 5 bases and J 0 bases; nucleotides not matched to a gene: 16. The CDR3 DNA follows: TGTGCCAGCAGTCTCTCCCGACAGGGGGCATGGGGATACTCCTACAATGAGCAGTTCTTC. This encodes CASSLSRQGAWGYSYNEQFF.

The chain couples TRBV27 to TRBJ2-7; 8 bases are shared with TRBD1. The CDR3 loop spans 14 amino acids. CDR1 and CDR2 from the germline V gene are MNHEY and SMNVEV (reference sequence). The V segment lost 4 bases and the J segment 5 bases; nucleotides outside the gene matches: 7. The CDR3 coding sequence is TGTGCCAGCAGTTGGGGCAGGGGGCCTAACGAGCAGTACTTC. Protein product: CASSWGRGPNEQYF.

The CDR3 region has the DNA TGTGCCAGCAGTTACGAGACAGGAATCCTCTATGGCTACACCTTC. As protein: CASSYETGILYGYTF. V gene TRBV6-2 or TRBV6-3 combines with J gene TRBJ1-2; TRBD1 is a possible D gene (6 bases). The CDR3 is made up of 15 amino acids. Germline V CDR1 and CDR2: MNHEY, SVGEGT. The V end lost 2 bases, the J end lost 4 bases, and 14 bases lay between the germline ends.

Only one count was recorded for this clone. The chain combines TRBV9 with TRBJ2-2; TRBD2 aligns across 9 bases. V gave up 10 bases and J gave up 5 bases; unmatched junction bases: 6. CDR1 is SGDLS and CDR2 is YYNGEE in the germline V gene. This CDR3 is built from 13 residues. This CDR3 reads CARRAGGTGELFF. In DNA, the CDR3 is TGTGCCCGCCGCGCGGGGGGGACCGGGGAGCTGTTTTTT.

This chain links TRBV6-5 with TRBJ1-5, with D tentatively TRBD1 (5 bases). CDR1 is MNHEY and CDR2 is SVGAGI in the germline V gene. There are 15 residues in the CDR3. Trimming pared 6 bases from V and 0 bases from J, leaving 12 bases between. The CDR3 region has the DNA TGTGCCAGCAGGGGGACTCACGATAGCAATCAGCCCCAGCATTTT. The encoded protein is CASRGTHDSNQPQHF.

The CDR3 sequence is CASSYSTGEVGELFF. In DNA, the CDR3 is TGTGCCAGCAGTTATTCGACAGGGGAGGTCGGGGAGCTGTTTTTT. This chain uses TRBV6-6 with TRBJ2-2; TRBD1 aligns across 8 bases. The CDR3 runs 15 residues. The V gene end was trimmed by 3 bases and the J gene end by 7 bases; junction bases not matched to a gene: 7. Per germline, CDR1 MNHNY and CDR2 SVGAGI (reference sequence).

This sequence joins TRBV20-1 and TRBJ2-1, with TRBD2 as a possible D gene (6 bases). V lost 3 bases and J lost 0, with 18 bases in between. The CDR3 has 17 amino acids. Germline-derived CDR1 and CDR2 are DFQATT and SNEGSKA (reference sequence). This CDR3 is CSASEIRRGYSYNEQFF. The CDR3 DNA reads as TGCAGTGCTAGTGAGATACGGCGGGGTTACTCCTACAATGAGCAGTTCTTC.

For the CDR3, the DNA is TGTGCCAGCAGCTTAAATGGCGGGGCCTCCTACAATGAGCAGTTCTTC. Amino acid sequence: CASSLNGGASYNEQFF. The V and J genes are TRBV7-3 and TRBJ2-1, with D perhaps matching TRBD2 (6 bases). The CDR3 covers 16 residues. Per germline, CDR1 SGHTA and CDR2 FQGTGA. Trimming shortened V by 1 base and J by 0 bases, and 10 bases separated the two germline ends.

The V and J genes are TRBV5-1 and TRBJ1-6; 8 bases line up with TRBD1. The CDR3 is 19 amino acids. V lost 3 bases, J lost 2 bases, and 13 bases stayed unmatched. Germline CDR1 is SGHRS and CDR2 is YFSETQ. The DNA of the CDR3 is TGCGCCAGCAGCTCTCAACCAGGACAGGGAGGCACCTATAATTCACCCCTCCACTTT. This sequence encodes CASSSQPGQGGTYNSPLHF.

V gene TRBV12-3 or TRBV12-4 combines with J gene TRBJ2-7; TRBD1 matches 7 bases. The CDR3 contains 13 residues. J gave up 0 bases and V 6 bases, and 2 bases lay outside the gene matches. This chain's CDR3 is CASSPGGSYEQYF. CDR3 DNA sequence: TGTGCCAGCAGCCCAGGGGGCTCCTACGAGCAGTACTTC.

The chain joins TRBV9 to TRBJ1-1, with D possibly matching TRBD1 (5 bases). The CDR3 is made up of 14 amino acids. The ends were cut back, 3 bases at V and 1 base at J, with 10 bases in the middle. CDR1 and CDR2 from the germline V gene are SGDLS and YYNGEE. For the CDR3, the DNA is TGTGCCAGCAGCGCCGCGGGGGGGAACACTGAAGCTTTCTTT. Protein sequence: CASSAAGGNTEAFF.

This chain links TRBV7-3 with TRBJ2-7, with D possibly being TRBD1 (5 bases). V lost 6 bases to trimming and J lost 1 base, with 16 bases between them. This CDR3 has 15 residues. Germline assignment: CDR1 SGHTA and CDR2 FQGTGA. Here the CDR3 reads CASSQSGPLSYEQYF. As DNA, the CDR3 is TGTGCCAGCAGTCAGTCAGGGCCTCTATCCTACGAGCAGTACTTC.

Only a few counts were recorded for this clone. V is TRBV7-9 and J is TRBJ1-2; 7 nucleotides line up with TRBD1. The CDR3 consists of 13 residues. V lost 5 bases and J lost 5; bases outside the gene matches: 5. Germline lookup yields CDR1 SEHNR and CDR2 FQNEAQ (reference sequence). DNA for the CDR3: TGTGCCAGCAGCGTGGGACAGCAGTATGGCTACACCTTC. This codes for CASSVGQQYGYTF. The full variable domain, in which reference TRBV7-9 and TRBJ1-2 provide the parts outside the CDR3, is DTGVSQNPRHKITKRGQNVTFRCDPISEHNRLYWYRQTLGQGPEFLTYFQNEAQLEKSRLLSDRFSAERPKGSFSTLEIQRTEQGDSAMYLCASSVGQQYGYTFGSGTRLTVV.

This chain uses TRBV7-2 with TRBJ2-5; 11 nucleotides match TRBD2. The germline V gene has CDR1 SGHTA and CDR2 FQGNSA. CDR3 length equals 17 residues. Trimming at V came to 2 bases and at J to 2 bases, leaving 7 bases not matched to a gene. CDR3 in amino acids: CASSLFRLAGNQETQYF. The CDR3 DNA sequence: TGTGCCAGCAGCTTATTTCGACTAGCGGGGAATCAAGAGACCCAGTACTTC.

The chain employs TRBV7-2 and TRBJ2-7, with D perhaps matching TRBD1 (6 bases). The germline V gene encodes CDR1 SGHTA and CDR2 FQGNSA. V was pared by 3 bases and J by 1 base, with 10 bases between. CDR3 length: 14 residues. The CDR3 DNA reads TGTGCCAGCAGCTTGACAGGCCAATCCTACGAGCAGTACTTC. Its translation: CASSLTGQSYEQYF.

Details on this clone: The same CDR3 is also encoded by other DNA sequences in this sample. The rearrangement links TRBV19 to TRBJ2-7, with 15 bases matching TRBD2. This CDR3 has 18 residues. Per germline, CDR1 LNHDA and CDR2 SQIVND (reference sequence). Trimming at V came to 4 bases and at J to 6 bases, leaving 13 bases not matched to a gene. Here the CDR3 DNA reads TGTGCCAGTAGTACGGGACTAGCGGGAGGAGATGGGTGGAGCGAGCAGTACTTC. Translation gives CASSTGLAGGDGWSEQYF. Variable domain in full (rest from reference TRBV19 and TRBJ2-7): DGGITQSPKYLFRKEGQNVTLSCEQNLNHDAMYWYRQDPGQGLRLIYYSQIVNDFQKGDIAEGYSVSREKKESFPLTVTSAQKNPTAFYLCASSTGLAGGDGWSEQYFGPGTRLTVT.

The chain combines TRBV7-9 with TRBJ1-2; D is perhaps TRBD1 (6 bases). Trimming took 7 bases from V and 3 from J, leaving 15 bases between them. Looked up from germline, CDR1 is SEHNR and CDR2 is FQNEAQ (reference sequence). The CDR3 covers 14 residues. The CDR3 reads CASTQGRGYYGYTF. The CDR3 DNA follows: TGTGCCAGCACCCAGGGCAGGGGTTACTATGGCTACACCTTC.

The chain couples TRBV2 to TRBJ2-5; 9 bases are a match to TRBD2. The V gene end was trimmed by 5 bases and the J gene end by 2 bases; junction bases not matched to a gene: 6. CDR3 length: 15 residues. From germline, CDR1 is SNHLY and CDR2 FYNNEI. This CDR3 reads CASSYASGEQETQYF. The CDR3 DNA sequence: TGTGCCAGCAGTTACGCTAGCGGGGAACAAGAGACCCAGTACTTC.

The V gene is TRBV9, the J gene TRBJ2-3; 13 bases match TRBD2. CDR3 size: 16 residues. The V gene's germline CDR1 is SGDLS and CDR2 YYNGEE. The J segment lost 0 bases and the V segment lost 4 bases, leaving 2 bases of the junction unmatched. CDR3 sequence (DNA): TGTGCCAGCAGCACGACTAGCGGGGGGAGCACAGATACGCAGTATTTT. It encodes CASSTTSGGSTDTQYF.

The rearrangement links TRBV18 to TRBJ1-2; 10 positions match TRBD1. The germline V gene has CDR1 KGHSH and CDR2 LQKENI. This CDR3 is built from 14 residues. V dropped 8 bases and J dropped 8; count of bases not matched to a gene: 11. CDR3 in DNA: TGTGCCAGCGCCAGACAGGGGGCAAGTCAAGGCTACACCTTC. Translation gives CASARQGASQGYTF.

The chain employs TRBV5-4 and TRBJ1-2; unclear D gene. This CDR3 comprises 14 residues. Per the germline V gene, CDR1 is SGHNT and CDR2 is YYREEE (reference sequence). V was shortened by 6 bases and J by 0 bases, with 12 bases between the two germline ends. CDR3 in DNA: TGTGCCAGCACCCCCGCGGGTGCTAACTATGGCTACACCTTC. It encodes CASTPAGANYGYTF.

CDR3 loop: CASSLDRGGPNSPLHF. As DNA, the CDR3 is TGTGCCAGCAGTTTGGACAGGGGGGGACCTAATTCACCCCTCCACTTT. The chain links TRBV28 to TRBJ1-6; 10 bases fit TRBD1. V gave up 3 bases and J gave up 6 bases; unmatched junction bases: 5. The CDR3 is 16 amino acids. CDR1 is MDHEN and CDR2 is SYDVKM in the germline V gene.

The chain joins TRBV5-4 to TRBJ2-5; TRBD2 agrees at 13 bases. V shed 1 base, J shed 5 bases, and the junction held 11 bases outside the gene matches. Per germline, CDR1 SGHNT and CDR2 YYREEE (reference sequence). This CDR3 comprises 18 residues. In DNA, the CDR3 is TGTGCCAGCAGCTTGCGGACTAGCGGGAGAGGGGGGGACGAGACCCAGTACTTC. This gives the protein CASSLRTSGRGGDETQYF. The full variable domain, its missing parts supplied by reference TRBV5-4 and TRBJ2-5, is ETGVTQSPTHLIKTRGQQVTLRCSSQSGHNTVSWYQQALGQGPQFIFQYYREEENGRGNFPPRFSGLQFPNYSSELNVNALELDDSALYLCASSLRTSGRGGDETQYFGPGTRLLVL.

The CDR3 reads CASSLGTGGSYGYTF. The CDR3 coding sequence is TGTGCCAGCAGCCTAGGGACAGGGGGGAGCTATGGCTACACCTTC. V and J are TRBV5-4 and TRBJ1-2; 11 bases fit TRBD1. The trim removed 4 bases at V and 4 bases at J, leaving 6 bases unmatched. CDR1 is SGHNT, CDR2 YYREEE, per germline (reference sequence). The CDR3 totals 15 residues.

This clone was counted between two and nine times. This chain joins TRBV2 and TRBJ1-5; no clear D gene. This CDR3 has 14 amino acids. Germline assignment: CDR1 SNHLY and CDR2 FYNNEI. With 5 bases removed from V and 7 bases from J, the gap between germline ends came to 15 bases. CDR3 nucleotide sequence: TGTGCCAGCAGTACCCCGGGGTTTGGGCAGCCCCAGCATTTT. As protein: CASSTPGFGQPQHF. Full variable domain (rest looked up from reference TRBV2 and TRBJ1-5): EPEVTQTPSHQVTQMGQEVILRCVPISNHLYFYWYRQILGQKVEFLVSFYNNEISEKSEIFDDQFSVERPDGSNFTLKIRSTKLEDSAMYFCASSTPGFGQPQHFGDGTRLSIL.

This sequence joins TRBV28 and TRBJ1-5; no reliable D call. Germline loops: CDR1 MDHEN, CDR2 SYDVKM. The CDR3 loop spans 12 amino acids. V lost 5 bases, J lost 4 bases, and 6 bases lay in between. The chain's CDR3 is CASSPLNQPQHF. The CDR3 DNA is TGTGCCAGCAGTCCTCTAAATCAGCCCCAGCATTTT.

The chain is built from TRBV6-5 and TRBJ2-1; TRBD1 agrees at 10 bases. The CDR3 sequence is 14 residues long. V lost 8 bases and J lost 7; bases outside the gene matches: 8. Germline V gene data show CDR1 as MNHEY and CDR2 as SVGAGI. The CDR3 reads CASVLGTGENEQFF. DNA for the CDR3: TGTGCCAGCGTTCTTGGGACAGGGGAGAATGAGCAGTTCTTC.

The V call is TRBV28, the J call TRBJ2-3; no definite D call. CDR1 and CDR2 from the germline V gene are MDHEN and SYDVKM. V was trimmed by 5 bases and J by 2 bases, leaving 11 bases between them. The CDR3 consists of 14 residues. CDR3: CASSITSFTDTQYF. CDR3 nucleotide sequence: TGTGCCAGCAGTATTACTTCATTCACAGATACGCAGTATTTT.

This rearrangement joins TRBV6-5 to TRBJ1-1, with D maybe TRBD1 (5 bases). V dropped 0 bases and J dropped 1 base, with 12 bases sitting between them. Germline V gene data show CDR1 as MNHEY and CDR2 as SVGAGI. The CDR3 covers 16 residues. CDR3 DNA sequence: TGTGCCAGCAGTTACTCGTCAGGGCGGACGAACACTGAAGCTTTCTTT. This codes for CASSYSSGRTNTEAFF.